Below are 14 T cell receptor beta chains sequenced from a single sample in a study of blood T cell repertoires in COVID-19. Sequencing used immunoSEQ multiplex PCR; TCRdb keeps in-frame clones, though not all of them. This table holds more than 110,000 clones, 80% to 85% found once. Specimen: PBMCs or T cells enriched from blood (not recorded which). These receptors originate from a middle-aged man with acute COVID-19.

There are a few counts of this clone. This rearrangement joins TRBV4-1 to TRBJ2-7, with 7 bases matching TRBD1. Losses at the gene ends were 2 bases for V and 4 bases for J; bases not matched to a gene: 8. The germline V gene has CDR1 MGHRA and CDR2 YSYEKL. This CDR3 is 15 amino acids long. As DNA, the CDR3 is TGCGCCAGCAGCCAATTATGGGGACAGATTTACGAGCAGTACTTC. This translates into CASSQLWGQIYEQYF.

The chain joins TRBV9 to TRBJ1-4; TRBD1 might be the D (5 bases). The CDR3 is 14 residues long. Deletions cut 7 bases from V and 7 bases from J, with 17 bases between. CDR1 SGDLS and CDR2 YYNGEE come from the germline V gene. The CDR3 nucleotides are TGTGCCAGCGAACCCCGCAGGGTGAGTGAAAAACTGTTTTTT. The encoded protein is CASEPRRVSEKLFF.

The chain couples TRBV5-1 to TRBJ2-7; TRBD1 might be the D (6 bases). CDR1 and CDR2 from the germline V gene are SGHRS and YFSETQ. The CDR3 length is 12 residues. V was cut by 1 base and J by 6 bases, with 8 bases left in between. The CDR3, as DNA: TGCGCCAGCAGCTTGACAGGGTTCGAGCAGTACTTC. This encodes CASSLTGFEQYF.

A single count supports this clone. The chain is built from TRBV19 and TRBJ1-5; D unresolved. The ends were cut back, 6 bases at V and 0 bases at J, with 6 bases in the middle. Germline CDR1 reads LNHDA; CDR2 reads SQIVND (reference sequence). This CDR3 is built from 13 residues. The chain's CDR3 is CASRHNSNQPQHF. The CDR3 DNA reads TGTGCCAGTAGACACAATAGCAATCAGCCCCAGCATTTT.

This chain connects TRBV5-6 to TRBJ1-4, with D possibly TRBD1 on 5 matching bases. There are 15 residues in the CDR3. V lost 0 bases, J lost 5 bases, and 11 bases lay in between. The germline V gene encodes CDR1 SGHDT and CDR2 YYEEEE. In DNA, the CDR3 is TGTGCCAGCAGCTTGGCGGCAGGGAGGAATGAAAAACTGTTTTTT. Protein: CASSLAAGRNEKLFF.

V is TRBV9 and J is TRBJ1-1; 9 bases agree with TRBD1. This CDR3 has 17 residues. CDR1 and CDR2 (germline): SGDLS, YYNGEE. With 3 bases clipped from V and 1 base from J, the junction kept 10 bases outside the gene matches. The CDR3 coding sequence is TGTGCCAGCAGCGGCGGACAGGGGAGTCAGGGGAACACTGAAGCTTTCTTT. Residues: CASSGGQGSQGNTEAFF.

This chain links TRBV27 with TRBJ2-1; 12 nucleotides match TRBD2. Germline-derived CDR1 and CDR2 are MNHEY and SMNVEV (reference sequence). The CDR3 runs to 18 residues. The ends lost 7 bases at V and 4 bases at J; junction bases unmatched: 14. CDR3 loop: CASTRRWTSGILYNEQFF. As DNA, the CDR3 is TGTGCCAGCACCCGCCGGTGGACTAGCGGGATATTATACAATGAGCAGTTCTTC.

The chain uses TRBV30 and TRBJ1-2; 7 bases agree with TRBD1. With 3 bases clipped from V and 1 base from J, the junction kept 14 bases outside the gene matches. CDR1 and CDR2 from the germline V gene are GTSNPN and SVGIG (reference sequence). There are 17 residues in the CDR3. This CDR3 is CAWRPGTAEIFNYGYTF. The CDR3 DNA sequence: TGTGCCTGGAGACCGGGGACAGCCGAGATATTTAACTATGGCTACACCTTC.

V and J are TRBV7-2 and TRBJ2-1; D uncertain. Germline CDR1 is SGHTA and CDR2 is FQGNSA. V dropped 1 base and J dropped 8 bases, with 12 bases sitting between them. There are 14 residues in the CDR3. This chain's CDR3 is CASSLGPGRDEQFF. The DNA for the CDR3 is TGTGCCAGCAGCTTAGGACCGGGTCGCGATGAGCAGTTCTTC.

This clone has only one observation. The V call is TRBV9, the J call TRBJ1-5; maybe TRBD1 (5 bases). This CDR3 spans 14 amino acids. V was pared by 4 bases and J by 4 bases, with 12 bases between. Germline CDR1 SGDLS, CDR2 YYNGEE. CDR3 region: CASSPTEVNQPQHF. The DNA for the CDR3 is TGTGCCAGCAGCCCGACAGAAGTAAATCAGCCCCAGCATTTT.

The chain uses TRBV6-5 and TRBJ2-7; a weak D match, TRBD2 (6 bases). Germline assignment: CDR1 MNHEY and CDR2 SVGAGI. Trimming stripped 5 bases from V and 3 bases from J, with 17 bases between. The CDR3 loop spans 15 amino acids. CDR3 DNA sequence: TGTGCCAGCAGTCTTCGGCGGGGCGAAGGCTACGAGCAGTACTTC. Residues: CASSLRRGEGYEQYF.

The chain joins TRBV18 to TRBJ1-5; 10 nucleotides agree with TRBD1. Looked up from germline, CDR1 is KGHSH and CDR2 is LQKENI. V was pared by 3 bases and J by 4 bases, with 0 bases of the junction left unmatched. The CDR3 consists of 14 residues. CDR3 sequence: CASSPDRGNQPQHF. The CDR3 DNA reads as TGTGCCAGCTCACCGGACAGGGGGAATCAGCCCCAGCATTTT.

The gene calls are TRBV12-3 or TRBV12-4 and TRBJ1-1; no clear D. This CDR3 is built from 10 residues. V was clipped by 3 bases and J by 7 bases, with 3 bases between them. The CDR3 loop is CASSFYEAFF. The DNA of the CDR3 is TGTGCCAGCAGTTTTTATGAAGCTTTCTTT.

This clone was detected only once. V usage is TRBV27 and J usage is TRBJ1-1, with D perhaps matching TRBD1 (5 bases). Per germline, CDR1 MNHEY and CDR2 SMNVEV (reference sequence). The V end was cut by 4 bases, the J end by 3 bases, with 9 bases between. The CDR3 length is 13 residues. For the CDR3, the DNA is TGTGCCAGCAGTTGGGGCGGGGACACTGAAGCTTTCTTT. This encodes CASSWGGDTEAFF.